This TCR beta chain was identified during a study of glioma-infiltrating T cells. This clonotype was detected a few times. Using RNA template, CDR3s of TCR alpha and beta were amplified with iRepertoire arm-PCR. One-step reverse transcription and amplification started from approximately 100-400 ng of tissue mRNA or PBMC total RNA. TCRdb re-called the multiplex PCR reads with MiXCR, one entry per CDR3 protein. The table records tens of thousands of distinct CDR3 sequences, about 25% of them present only once. Per germline, CDR1 SQVTM and CDR2 ANQGSEA. J gave up 2 bases and V 7 bases, and 4 bases lay outside the gene matches. This CDR3 region has 12 residues.

The sequence was collected from a human donor with low-grade glioma or glioblastoma, undergoing nonglioma brain surgery, or in good health (not recorded which). The chain joins TRBV29-1 to TRBJ1-2, with 7 bases lining up with TRBD1. Sequenced sample: glioma tissue, nonneoplastic brain tissue, or PBMCs (not recorded which). CDR3 bases: TGCAGCGGAGGAGGGGGCAACTATGGCTACACCTTC. Translated: CSGGGGNYGYTF.